These 20 T cell receptor beta chains came from one sample sequenced in a study of T cells in Graves' hyperthyroidism and ophthalmopathy. TCR beta CDR3 regions were amplified from RNA transcripts. HTBI primers were used for first-round RT-PCR of the TCR CDR3. TCRdb ran MiXCR on the multiplex PCR reads and lists one entry per CDR3 protein. The repertoire has 400,000 to 500,000 distinct CDR3 sequences, under 15% of them found once; the top ten carry 15% to 20%. Sequenced sample: blood. The receptors here all came from a young woman with Graves' hyperthyroidism.

This clonotype appeared many times. V usage is TRBV28 and J usage is TRBJ2-7, with a weak D call TRBD1 (6 bases). Germline V gene lookup returns CDR1 MDHEN and CDR2 SYDVKM. The CDR3 consists of 13 residues. Trimming shortened V by 6 bases and J by 7 bases, and 16 bases separated the two germline ends. The CDR3 region is CASRGAPNPEQYV. The CDR3 DNA reads as TGTGCCAGCAGGGGGGCGCCCAACCCGGAGCAGTACGTC.

This clonotype has a count of ten or more. The chain recombines TRBV19 with TRBJ1-2; D possibly corresponds to TRBD1 (5 bases). From germline, CDR1 is LNHDA and CDR2 SQIVND (reference sequence). CDR3 length: 16 residues. Between the trimmed V and J ends, which lost 5 bases and 2 bases, there was a span of 18 bases. CDR3 DNA: TGTGCCAGTAGTTCAAACCTCGGGGCAGGGAACTATGGCTACACCTTC. As protein: CASSSNLGAGNYGYTF.

This clonotype appeared many times. The chain uses TRBV27 and TRBJ2-5, with 7 bases matching TRBD2. CDR1 and CDR2 from the germline V gene are MNHEY and SMNVEV (reference sequence). CDR3 length equals 13 residues. V trimming: 4 bases; J trimming: 5 bases; junction bases outside the gene matches: 4. The chain's CDR3 is CASSWMGGETQYF. The CDR3 coding sequence is TGTGCCAGCAGTTGGATGGGGGGGGAGACCCAGTACTTC.

This clonotype was observed many times. The genes are TRBV6-2 or TRBV6-3 and TRBJ2-1; 8 nucleotides agree with TRBD1. Trimming cost V 6 bases and J 6 bases; bases outside gene matches: 7. The CDR3 loop spans 14 amino acids. Germline lookup yields CDR1 MNHEY and CDR2 SVGEGT. CDR3 amino acids: CASRGQGAGNEQFF. The CDR3 DNA follows: TGTGCCAGCAGGGGTCAGGGGGCTGGCAATGAGCAGTTCTTC.

This clonotype appeared many times. The V and J genes are TRBV20-1 and TRBJ1-6; 9 nucleotides match TRBD1. This CDR3 is built from 15 residues. V was pared by 6 bases and J by 10 bases, with 13 bases of the junction left unmatched. In germline, CDR1 is DFQATT, CDR2 SNEGSKA (reference sequence). As DNA, the CDR3 is TGCAGTGCCCGGACAGGGGAGGCGTATGGATCACCCCTCCACTTT. It encodes CSARTGEAYGSPLHF.

There are many counts of this clonotype. V gene TRBV28 combines with J gene TRBJ2-1; a possible D gene is TRBD2 (5 bases). The CDR3 runs to 15 residues. V lost 7 bases and J 2 bases, leaving 15 bases between the germline ends. Germline CDR1 MDHEN, CDR2 SYDVKM. CDR3 loop: CASTPLGVPYNEQFF. CDR3 DNA sequence: TGTGCCAGCACCCCGCTGGGAGTCCCCTACAATGAGCAGTTCTTC.

This clonotype has ten or more counts. V and J are TRBV5-1 and TRBJ1-3; 7 bases agree with TRBD1. There are 14 residues in the CDR3. Trimming removed 4 bases from V and 3 bases from J; junction bases left unmatched: 4. The germline V gene encodes CDR1 SGHRS and CDR2 YFSETQ. This CDR3 is CASSPQGSGNTIYF. In DNA form, the CDR3 reads TGCGCCAGCAGCCCACAGGGGAGTGGAAACACCATATATTTT.

The sample holds many counts of this clonotype. This chain connects TRBV20-1 to TRBJ2-2; tentative D call: TRBD2 (6 bases). Trimming removed 0 bases from V and 2 bases from J, with 10 bases in between. This CDR3 contains 15 residues. CDR1 and CDR2 (germline): DFQATT, SNEGSKA (reference sequence). In DNA form, the CDR3 reads TGCAGTGCTAGAGATGGAGGGTTTAACACCGGGGAGCTGTTTTTT. Translating it yields CSARDGGFNTGELFF.

This clonotype was seen ten or more times. The chain couples TRBV20-1 to TRBJ1-2; 8 positions agree with TRBD1. The CDR3 is made up of 15 amino acids. V dropped 5 bases and J dropped 4; count of bases not matched to a gene: 12. The V gene's germline CDR1 is DFQATT and CDR2 SNEGSKA (reference sequence). The CDR3 is CSARVTGGRPYGYTF. The DNA of the CDR3 is TGCAGTGCTCGAGTCACAGGGGGTCGACCCTATGGCTACACCTTC.

This clonotype was recorded many times. The chain combines TRBV12-3 or TRBV12-4 with TRBJ2-5; 12 nucleotides align to TRBD2. Losses at the gene ends were 3 bases for V and 5 bases for J; bases not matched to a gene: 4. This CDR3 contains 15 residues. The CDR3 sequence is CASSFGLAGLETQYF. CDR3 nucleotides: TGTGCCAGCAGTTTCGGACTAGCGGGATTGGAGACCCAGTACTTC.

This clonotype was counted ten times or more. V usage is TRBV6-1 and J usage is TRBJ2-7; D gene unclear. V lost 2 bases and J 3 bases, leaving 8 bases between the germline ends. Germline assignment: CDR1 MNHNS and CDR2 SASEGT. The CDR3 totals 13 residues. CDR3 region: CASSEPAVYEQYF. The CDR3 region has the DNA TGTGCCAGCAGTGAACCGGCCGTCTACGAGCAGTACTTC.

This chain joins TRBV19 and TRBJ2-2; D possibly uses TRBD1 or TRBD2 (5 bases each). V shed 3 bases and J shed 7 bases, with 12 bases lying between them. Looked up from germline, CDR1 is LNHDA and CDR2 is SQIVND (reference sequence). The CDR3 covers 14 residues. The CDR3 DNA sequence: TGTGCCAGTAGTATTGGGTGGGGGATCGGGGAGCTGTTTTTT. Its protein product is CASSIGWGIGELFF.

The sample holds many counts of this clonotype. The chain couples TRBV12-5 to TRBJ1-2; 11 positions agree with TRBD1. CDR1 and CDR2 from the germline V gene are LGHNT and FRNRAP. The CDR3 consists of 14 residues. V gave up 6 bases and J gave up 8 bases; unmatched junction bases: 8. CDR3 coding DNA: TGTGCTAGTGGGCCTGGACAGGGGGCGATGGGCTACACCTTC. This gives the protein CASGPGQGAMGYTF.

Ten or more counts support this clonotype. Here the CDR3 DNA reads TGTGCCATCAGTGAGAGGGCGGCCACAGATACGCAGTATTTT. It codes for CAISERAATDTQYF. V is TRBV10-3 and J is TRBJ2-3; D unclear. The CDR3 covers 14 residues. The germline V and J ends were trimmed by 2 bases and 2 bases, with 8 bases remaining between them. Looked up from germline, CDR1 is ENHRY and CDR2 is SYGVKD.

This clonotype was counted at least ten times. V gene TRBV20-1 combines with J gene TRBJ1-1; 8 bases fit TRBD1. The V gene end was trimmed by 8 bases and the J gene end by 7 bases; junction bases not matched to a gene: 12. Germline V gene lookup returns CDR1 DFQATT and CDR2 SNEGSKA (reference sequence). The CDR3 loop spans 13 amino acids. The CDR3 DNA reads TGCAGTTACTTAACGGGACAGGTTCTTGAAGCTTTCTTT. It specifies CSYLTGQVLEAFF.

The gene calls are TRBV5-1 and TRBJ2-2; TRBD1 aligns across 9 bases. In germline, CDR1 is SGHRS, CDR2 YFSETQ. After removal of 0 bases from V and 4 bases from J, the junction contained 4 bases not matched to a gene. This CDR3 has 16 amino acids. The CDR3 reads CASSLGTGASTGELFF. CDR3 nucleotide sequence: TGCGCCAGCAGCTTGGGGACAGGGGCCAGCACCGGGGAGCTGTTTTTT.

This clonotype was counted at least ten times. The rearrangement joins TRBV4-1 to TRBJ1-1, with a weak D call TRBD1 (5 bases). V was cut by 4 bases and J by 11 bases, with 26 bases left in between. Germline assignment: CDR1 MGHRA and CDR2 YSYEKL. The CDR3 is made up of 16 amino acids. The CDR3 reads CASSPPLSRKGLEAFF. The CDR3 nucleotides are TGCGCCAGCAGCCCGCCCCTCAGTAGGAAGGGGCTGGAGGCTTTCTTT.

The genes are TRBV6-5 and TRBJ1-3; no firm D call. Germline loops: CDR1 MNHEY, CDR2 SVGAGI. The CDR3 is 17 amino acids. The V end was cut by 2 bases, the J end by 4 bases, with 18 bases between. The CDR3 protein is CASSYPAMGLGGNTIYF. CDR3 nucleotide sequence: TGTGCCAGCAGTTACCCGGCCATGGGGTTGGGGGGAAACACCATATATTTT.

This clonotype was observed many times. This chain uses TRBV19 with TRBJ2-1; the D is unclear. The CDR3 covers 11 residues. V was clipped by 10 bases and J by 8 bases, with 12 bases between them. CDR1 and CDR2 (germline): LNHDA, SQIVND (reference sequence). Here the CDR3 reads CATDRGYEQFF. DNA for the CDR3: TGTGCCACCGACCGTGGGTATGAGCAGTTCTTC.

The V gene is TRBV4-2, the J gene TRBJ1-4; 7 bases map to TRBD1. V lost 0 bases, J lost 6 bases, and 1 base stayed unmatched. This CDR3 has 14 amino acids. Germline CDR1 and CDR2: LGHNA and YNFKEQ. CDR3 sequence: CASSQEQGYEKLFF. DNA for the CDR3: TGTGCCAGCAGCCAAGAACAGGGGTATGAAAAACTGTTTTTT.